The clone carrying this TCR beta chain occurred once. Antigen: not known. These data are taken from a study of response to subunit inactivated influenza vaccine. Study findings and constraints: That few new T cells are recruited by each seasonal influenza vaccination was the authors' suggestion.

MiXCR, applied by TCRdb to the RT-PCR reads, yields one record per CDR3 protein. The sample lists more than 700,000 distinct CDR3 sequences; about 20% were seen once. This CDR3 is 16 amino acids long. The germline CDR1 and CDR2 sequences are MNHEY and SVGEGT. V shed 8 bases and J 0 bases; nucleotides not matched to a gene: 6. This receptor was identified in a man aged 50 to 60 who received an inactivated influenza vaccine. This specimen was PBMCs from blood, taken 5 days after vaccination. The J gene is TRBJ2-1, the V gene TRBV6-2 or TRBV6-3, with 11 bases that match TRBD2. The CDR3 region is CASLSSGRPSYNEQFF. DNA for the CDR3: TGTGCCAGCCTCTCTAGCGGGAGGCCCTCCTACAATGAGCAGTTCTTC.